The present T cell receptor (beta chain) was sequenced within a study of blood T cell repertoires in COVID-19. Overall study context: The analysed material was cDNA or gDNA that came from T cells, B-cell-depleted T cells, or PBMCs.

CDR1 is LNHDA, CDR2 SQIVND, per germline (reference sequence). This CDR3 has 15 residues. Trimming shortened V by 4 bases and J by 1 base, and 13 bases separated the two germline ends. Original processing methods: Scientists estimated how many nucleated cells there were by amplifying reference gene primers. Profiled with immunoSEQ multiplex PCR; TCRdb holds only in-frame clones, not every one. The DNA gave D and trimming, while V, J and clone size come from that table. Among roughly 140,000 clones listed, about nine tenths were seen once. The chain recombines TRBV19 with TRBJ1-1; D gene ambiguous. This receptor was identified in a woman aged 55-69 years with active or convalescent COVID-19. Sequencing input: peripheral blood. CDR3: CASSTTQEGNTEAFF. Written as DNA, the CDR3 is TGTGCCAGTAGTACCACCCAAGAGGGGAACACTGAAGCTTTCTTT.